These 32 T cell receptor beta chains originate from one sample sequenced in a study of blood T cell repertoires in COVID-19. The assay was immunoSEQ multiplex PCR, and TCRdb's table has in-frame clones only and misses some. The profile shows about 220,000 clones, roughly 84% of them singletons. Sequenced sample: peripheral blood. All receptors come from a man in his forties who had recovered from COVID-19.

V is TRBV10-3 and J is TRBJ2-1, with 8 bases aligning to TRBD2. The junction had 9 bases not matched to a gene; V was cut back by 6 bases and J by 5 bases. Germline V gene data show CDR1 as ENHRY and CDR2 as SYGVKD. CDR3 length: 15 residues. DNA of the CDR3: TGTGCCATCAGGGGGGGGCTAGCGGGCAACAATGAGCAGTTCTTC. It specifies CAIRGGLAGNNEQFF.

This clone came up once. The gene calls are TRBV5-4 and TRBJ2-7, with a tentative D call TRBD2 (6 bases). The V gene's germline CDR1 is SGHNT and CDR2 YYREEE (reference sequence). The V gene lost 5 bases and the J gene lost 2 bases, with 17 bases spanning the gap. The CDR3 loop spans 15 amino acids. DNA for the CDR3: TGTGCCAGCAGACCGAGCGGGTCGTTCACCTACGAGCAGTACTTC. This codes for CASRPSGSFTYEQYF.

This sequence joins TRBV6-4 and TRBJ2-1; 7 bases match TRBD1. Germline V gene lookup returns CDR1 MRHNA and CDR2 SNTAGT. The CDR3 is made up of 15 amino acids. V shed 6 bases and J 2 bases; nucleotides not matched to a gene: 7. CDR3 DNA: TGTGCCAGCAGCGCCCGGGACAGCACCTACAATGAGCAGTTCTTC. This sequence encodes CASSARDSTYNEQFF.

This sequence joins TRBV4-3 and TRBJ1-2; D is undetermined. The CDR3 spans 13 residues. Trimming took off 0 bases at V and 4 bases at J, with 6 bases between the two ends. The germline V gene encodes CDR1 LGHNA and CDR2 YSLEER. In DNA form, the CDR3 reads TGCGCCAGCAGCCAAGAGTACAGCTATGGCTACACCTTC. Residues: CASSQEYSYGYTF.

This clone was seen once. CDR3 protein: CASRSGTSGYNEQFF. As DNA, the CDR3 is TGTGCCAGTAGATCCGGGACTAGCGGATACAATGAGCAGTTCTTC. V and J are TRBV19 and TRBJ2-1, with TRBD2 identical over 11 bases. The CDR3 sequence is 15 residues long. V shed 6 bases and J 4 bases; nucleotides not matched to a gene: 5. The V gene's germline CDR1 is LNHDA and CDR2 SQIVND (reference sequence).

This clone came up a few times. The J gene is TRBJ2-7, the V gene TRBV7-2; a possible D gene is TRBD2 (7 bases). CDR1 and CDR2 (germline): SGHTA, FQGNSA. CDR3 length equals 14 residues. V was shortened by 7 bases and J by 1 base, with 14 bases between the two germline ends. The CDR3 nucleotides read TGTGCCAGCATGGGGGGGGCCTTATCCTACGAGCAGTACTTC. Its protein is CASMGGALSYEQYF.

The chain uses TRBV4-3 and TRBJ2-3, with TRBD2 identical over 9 bases. The CDR3 sequence is 20 residues long. Germline CDR1 reads LGHNA; CDR2 reads YSLEER. V was pared by 4 bases and J by 3 bases, with 20 bases of the junction left unmatched. CDR3 DNA: TGCGCCAGCAGCCTCGCCCTCGTCGGTGCTGGCGGGGGGGCGACAGATACGCAGTATTTT. Amino acids: CASSLALVGAGGGATDTQYF.

This rearrangement joins TRBV7-8 to TRBJ1-2, with TRBD1 as a possible D gene (6 bases). The CDR3 spans 15 residues. Germline CDR1 and CDR2: SGHVS and FQNEAQ. The V end was cut by 0 bases, the J end by 4 bases, with 12 bases between. The CDR3 loop is CASSLALTGPYGYTF. The DNA for the CDR3 is TGTGCCAGCAGCTTAGCGCTGACAGGCCCCTATGGCTACACCTTC.

The J gene is TRBJ2-3, the V gene TRBV7-2, with 8 bases fitting TRBD2. V shed 8 bases and J 5 bases; nucleotides not matched to a gene: 9. The CDR3 has 14 amino acids. The germline CDR1 and CDR2 sequences are SGHTA and FQGNSA. The CDR3 bases are TGTGCCAGCCGACCCGCGGGGGGTGGAGATACGCAGTATTTT. It codes for CASRPAGGGDTQYF. The whole variable domain, remainder taken from reference TRBV7-2 and TRBJ2-3, is GAGVSQSPSNKVTEKGKDVELRCDPISGHTALYWYRQSLGQGLEFLIYFQGNSAPDKSGLPSDRFSAERTGGSVSTLTIQRTQQEDSAVYLCASRPAGGGDTQYFGPGTRLTVL.

The V gene is TRBV2, the J gene TRBJ2-1; D possibly corresponds to TRBD2 (6 bases). The V gene's germline CDR1 is SNHLY and CDR2 FYNNEI. CDR3 length equals 14 residues. Deletions cut 11 bases from V and 8 bases from J, with 22 bases between. CDR3 coding DNA: TGTGCCGTAGGGAGGTCCACATCTTTCGATGAGCAGTTCTTC. Its translation: CAVGRSTSFDEQFF.

The rearrangement uses TRBV5-1 and TRBJ2-7; TRBD2 is a possible D gene (6 bases). Germline V gene sequence: CDR1 SGHRS, CDR2 YFSETQ. This CDR3 spans 16 amino acids. The V gene lost 4 bases and the J gene lost 0 bases, with 17 bases spanning the gap. CDR3 nucleotide sequence: TGCGCCAGCAGCGGGGGGTCAGCACTCCCCTCCTACGAGCAGTACTTC. It yields the protein CASSGGSALPSYEQYF.

The V call is TRBV5-4, the J call TRBJ2-3; 10 bases align to TRBD1. Trimming at V came to 4 bases and at J to 2 bases, leaving 4 bases not matched to a gene. The CDR3 length is 15 residues. Germline CDR1 reads SGHNT; CDR2 reads YYREEE (reference sequence). The CDR3 reads CASSRDRGTTDTQYF. CDR3 coding DNA: TGTGCCAGCAGCCGGGACAGGGGTACCACAGATACGCAGTATTTT.

The V gene is TRBV19, the J gene TRBJ1-2, with TRBD1 as a possible D gene (5 bases). CDR1 and CDR2 (germline): LNHDA, SQIVND (reference sequence). Trimming took 4 bases from V and 4 from J, leaving 10 bases between them. The CDR3 has 13 residues. CDR3 residues: CASSKRGIYGYTF. The CDR3 DNA reads as TGTGCCAGTAGTAAGCGGGGGATCTATGGCTACACCTTC.

This sequence joins TRBV5-1 and TRBJ2-1, with D possibly TRBD2 on 5 matching bases. Between the trimmed V and J ends, which lost 0 bases and 15 bases, there was a span of 25 bases. Germline V gene data show CDR1 as SGHRS and CDR2 as YFSETQ. The CDR3 sequence is 16 residues long. As DNA, the CDR3 is TGCGCCAGCAGCTTGGCTCGGGCGGGCCGCTTGGAACGGAGGTTCTTC. Its translation: CASSLARAGRLERRFF.

The V gene is TRBV10-3, the J gene TRBJ1-2; the D gene is possibly TRBD1 (6 bases). The CDR3 has 13 residues. Germline lookup yields CDR1 ENHRY and CDR2 SYGVKD. Trimming took 8 bases from V and 7 from J, leaving 17 bases between them. In DNA form, the CDR3 reads TGTGCCATCGCGGAGGACAGTTCCCTTGGCTACACCTTC. Protein: CAIAEDSSLGYTF.

In its sample, this clone was seen a few times. At one boundary the junction diverges from the germline segment, which might be a read error. CDR3 bases: TGCGCCAGCGGTGACAGCGATGAGCAGTTCTTC. Translation gives CASGDSDEQFF. The gene calls are TRBV10-1 and TRBJ2-1, with D possibly TRBD1 on 5 matching bases. Germline lookup yields CDR1 WNHNN and CDR2 SYGVQD (reference sequence). The CDR3 is 11 residues long.

The rearrangement uses TRBV18 and TRBJ2-7; 9 bases agree with TRBD1. Germline CDR1 reads KGHSH; CDR2 reads LQKENI. V was clipped by 4 bases and J by 2 bases; unmatched bases: 3. This CDR3 is 14 amino acids long. The CDR3 sequence is CASSQWTGAYEQYF. Here the CDR3 DNA reads TGTGCCAGCTCACAATGGACAGGGGCCTACGAGCAGTACTTC.

The rearrangement joins TRBV6-6 to TRBJ1-2; D perhaps matches TRBD1 (5 bases). Germline V lookup: CDR1 MNHNY, CDR2 SVGAGI (reference sequence). V lost 2 bases to trimming and J lost 3 bases, with 10 bases between them. The CDR3 consists of 14 residues. CDR3 DNA sequence: TGTGCCAGCAGTTACCGAGACAGAGACTATGGCTACACCTTC. It is translated as CASSYRDRDYGYTF.

In its sample, this clone was seen once. The chain employs TRBV7-2 and TRBJ1-5; 10 nucleotides align to TRBD1. V shed 1 base, J shed 6 bases, and the junction held 0 bases outside the gene matches. The CDR3 spans 14 residues. Germline V gene sequence: CDR1 SGHTA, CDR2 FQGNSA. The DNA of the CDR3 is TGTGCCAGCAGCTTAGGACAGGGGGCTCAGCCCCAGCATTTT. This gives the protein CASSLGQGAQPQHF.

The rearrangement uses TRBV5-1 and TRBJ2-6, with no clear D. The CDR3 contains 16 residues. CDR1 is SGHRS, CDR2 YFSETQ, per germline. Between the trimmed V and J ends, which lost 0 bases and 0 bases, there was a span of 7 bases. This CDR3 reads CASSLEVGSGANVLTF. CDR3 nucleotide sequence: TGCGCCAGCAGCTTGGAAGTCGGCTCTGGGGCCAACGTCCTGACTTTC.

The chain recombines TRBV4-3 with TRBJ1-4; 8 bases map to TRBD1. This CDR3 has 14 amino acids. The V and J ends lost 6 bases and 4 bases, in that order; junction bases with no gene match: 4. CDR1 and CDR2 (germline): LGHNA, YSLEER. CDR3 residues: CASREQGVNEKLFF. CDR3 DNA: TGCGCCAGCAGAGAACAGGGGGTTAATGAAAAACTGTTTTTT.

The chain uses TRBV5-1 and TRBJ2-1, with D perhaps matching TRBD2 (6 bases). The CDR3 loop spans 16 amino acids. Between the trimmed V and J ends, which lost 0 bases and 4 bases, there was a span of 14 bases. From germline, CDR1 is SGHRS and CDR2 YFSETQ. CDR3 protein: CASSLDTGLSYNEQFF. The CDR3 DNA reads as TGCGCCAGCAGCTTGGATACGGGACTCTCATACAATGAGCAGTTCTTC.

The sample holds one count of this clone. The chain combines TRBV10-3 with TRBJ1-1, with TRBD1 identical over 8 bases. CDR3 length: 13 residues. V shed 10 bases and J 5 bases; nucleotides not matched to a gene: 9. From germline, CDR1 is ENHRY and CDR2 SYGVKD. The CDR3 protein is CATQGQGSTEAFF. The CDR3 nucleotides are TGTGCCACCCAAGGACAGGGATCAACTGAAGCTTTCTTT.

This chain uses TRBV10-3 with TRBJ2-1, with D tentatively TRBD2 (6 bases). With 0 bases removed from V and 6 bases from J, the gap between germline ends came to 12 bases. The CDR3 spans 15 residues. From germline, CDR1 is ENHRY and CDR2 SYGVKD. Written as DNA, the CDR3 is TGTGCCATCAGTGAGTCCGGGAGTCTCCTCAATGAGCAGTTCTTC. It specifies CAISESGSLLNEQFF.

Points on this clone: At the DNA level, this CDR3 is encoded by other sequences in the same sample as well. This chain connects TRBV19 to TRBJ2-1; 8 bases are a match to TRBD2. Germline V gene sequence: CDR1 LNHDA, CDR2 SQIVND (reference sequence). Losses at the gene ends were 2 bases for V and 0 bases for J; bases not matched to a gene: 0. This CDR3 has 15 residues. The CDR3 DNA reads as TGTGCCAGTAGTATAAGCGGGGGCTCCTACAATGAGCAGTTCTTC. The encoded protein is CASSISGGSYNEQFF.

This clone was found a few times. The chain couples TRBV7-8 to TRBJ2-7; 11 positions match TRBD1. CDR1 is SGHVS and CDR2 is FQNEAQ in the germline V gene. There are 15 residues in the CDR3. J lost 1 base, V lost 3 bases, and 2 bases had no gene match. In DNA form, the CDR3 reads TGTGCCAGCAGCTTGGGACAGGGGGGTTCCTACGAGCAGTACTTC. Translating gives CASSLGQGGSYEQYF. Drawing the rest from reference TRBV7-8 and TRBJ2-7, the complete variable domain is GAGVSQSPRYKVAKRGQDVALRCDPISGHVSLFWYQQALGQGPEFLTYFQNEAQLDKSGLPSDRFFAERPEGSVSTLKIQRTQQEDSAVYLCASSLGQGGSYEQYFGPGTRLTVT.

V gene TRBV5-4 combines with J gene TRBJ1-1; 7 positions match TRBD1. There are 15 residues in the CDR3. V was clipped by 0 bases and J by 4 bases; unmatched bases: 6. Germline V gives CDR1 SGHNT, CDR2 YYREEE (reference sequence). CDR3 amino acids: CASSLAQGMGTEAFF. Written as DNA, the CDR3 is TGTGCCAGCAGCTTGGCACAGGGGATGGGCACTGAAGCTTTCTTT.

This chain links TRBV6-5 with TRBJ1-5; unclear D gene. Germline V lookup: CDR1 MNHEY, CDR2 SVGAGI. The V end lost 6 bases, the J end lost 8 bases, and 17 bases lay between the germline ends. CDR3 length: 14 amino acids. In DNA form, the CDR3 reads TGTGCCAGCAGCCAGAGCGGGCGAACAGAGCCCCAGCATTTT. It encodes CASSQSGRTEPQHF.

This clone showed up just once. V and J are TRBV12-3 or TRBV12-4 and TRBJ1-2; 7 bases agree with TRBD1. Unmatched junction bases numbered 4, after V lost 1 base and J lost 11 bases. The CDR3 loop spans 12 amino acids. Here the CDR3 DNA reads TGTGCCAGCAGTTTAGGGACAGGTAGTTACACCTTC. It is translated as CASSLGTGSYTF.

The gene calls are TRBV30 and TRBJ2-7; TRBD1 matches 9 bases. The CDR3 spans 15 residues. CDR1 is GTSNPN and CDR2 is SVGIG in the germline V gene (reference sequence). V lost 0 bases, J lost 5 bases, and 8 bases stayed unmatched. Here the CDR3 reads CAWSVGSGQGNEQYF. CDR3 nucleotides: TGTGCCTGGAGTGTAGGTTCGGGACAGGGAAACGAGCAGTACTTC.

V is TRBV11-2 and J is TRBJ2-3, with 12 bases aligning to TRBD1. J lost 0 bases, V lost 4 bases, and 2 bases had no gene match. The CDR3 length is 16 residues. The V gene's germline CDR1 is SGHAT and CDR2 FQNNGV. CDR3 sequence (DNA): TGTGCCAGCAGCTGGGGACAGGGGGCTAGCACAGATACGCAGTATTTT. It is translated as CASSWGQGASTDTQYF.

This sequence joins TRBV30 and TRBJ2-7, with 7 bases matching TRBD2. The CDR3 is made up of 14 amino acids. The V gene end was trimmed by 0 bases and the J gene end by 5 bases; junction bases not matched to a gene: 7. The germline V gene has CDR1 GTSNPN and CDR2 SVGIG (reference sequence). The CDR3 nucleotides read TGTGCCTGGAGTGTAAGCGGGATCTCAAACGAGCAGTACTTC. Translated: CAWSVSGISNEQYF.